Many counts were recorded for the clone carrying this TCR beta chain. The sample comes from a study of T-cell reconstitution after alpha-beta-depleted transplantation in children. Unique molecular identifiers featured in how the TCRbeta library was prepared. TCRdb reanalysed the PCR reads using MiXCR and keeps one entry per CDR3 protein. Of some 290,000 distinct CDR3 sequences in the sample, roughly 9.5% were seen once. The V and J ends lost 8 bases and 0 bases respectively, with 10 bases between them. The CDR3 is 13 amino acids. CDR1 and CDR2 from the germline V gene are ENHRY and SYGVKD. Sequences were derived from PBMCs from the stem cell graft donor, sampled from the stem cell graft. This sequence originates from a human donor who donated a stem cell graft to a child with SCID. The chain links TRBV10-3 to TRBJ1-1, with D uncertain. The CDR3 loop is CAIGAGVNTEAFF. The CDR3 coding sequence is TGTGCCATCGGCGCAGGAGTGAACACTGAAGCTTTCTTT.